The 30 T cell receptor beta chains presented below share a single source sample, sequenced in a study of cytomegalovirus exposure and HLA in healthy donors. In the PCR, 60 Vbeta and 13 Jbeta primers were used. Method: immunoSEQ multiplex PCR; TCRdb's copy keeps in-frame clones and lacks some. The top ten hold over 1.5% of the sample, which has about 130,000 clones, around three quarters seen once. The specimen was PBMCs. Receptor source: a woman in her fifties or sixties in good health and CMV-seronegative.

In nucleotides, the CDR3 is TGTGCCAGCAGGGGGGACAGGGGCAATCAGCCCCAGCATTTT. Encoded protein: CASRGDRGNQPQHF. The rearrangement links TRBV2 to TRBJ1-5, with 9 nucleotides matching TRBD1. The V segment lost 6 bases and the J segment 2 bases; nucleotides outside the gene matches: 2. This CDR3 contains 14 residues. The germline CDR1 and CDR2 sequences are SNHLY and FYNNEI.

This clone is a singleton in its sample. Other DNA sequences in the sample encode the same CDR3. This chain joins TRBV9 and TRBJ2-7; a possible D gene is TRBD1 (6 bases). The germline CDR1 and CDR2 sequences are SGDLS and YYNGEE. Trimming removed 0 bases from V and 0 bases from J, with 10 bases in between. The CDR3 length is 15 residues. This CDR3 reads CASSVGDRSSYEQYF. The CDR3 DNA reads as TGTGCCAGCAGCGTAGGTGACAGGAGCTCCTACGAGCAGTACTTC.

V and J are TRBV7-9 and TRBJ1-2; D is uncertain. Trimming cost V 5 bases and J 8 bases, with 12 bases left between them. The CDR3 has 12 amino acids. Looked up from germline, CDR1 is SEHNR and CDR2 is FQNEAQ (reference sequence). The CDR3 loop reads CASSLNGGGYTF. DNA of the CDR3: TGTGCCAGCAGCCTAAACGGAGGAGGCTACACCTTC.

V gene TRBV6-1 combines with J gene TRBJ2-7, with a possible D match to TRBD1 (6 bases). This CDR3 is built from 14 residues. Looked up from germline, CDR1 is MNHNS and CDR2 is SASEGT. The germline V and J ends were trimmed by 2 bases and 4 bases, with 12 bases remaining between them. The CDR3 sequence is CASSERGTPYEQYV. DNA for the CDR3: TGTGCCAGCAGTGAACGTGGGACACCTTACGAGCAGTACGTC.

The J gene is TRBJ2-1, the V gene TRBV2, with 14 bases that match TRBD2. Germline assignment: CDR1 SNHLY and CDR2 FYNNEI. The junction had 2 bases not matched to a gene; V was cut back by 6 bases and J by 1 base. This CDR3 comprises 16 residues. Here the CDR3 DNA reads TGTGCCAGCAGAGGACTAGCGGGAGGTTCCTACAATGAGCAGTTCTTC. Its translation: CASRGLAGGSYNEQFF.

The chain recombines TRBV28 with TRBJ1-4; 9 bases match TRBD1. The V gene end was trimmed by 3 bases and the J gene end by 7 bases; junction bases not matched to a gene: 6. Germline values: CDR1 MDHEN, CDR2 SYDVKM. The CDR3 extends over 15 amino acids. The CDR3 is CASSFVDRGAEKLFF. The CDR3 DNA reads as TGTGCCAGCAGTTTCGTGGACAGGGGAGCTGAAAAACTGTTTTTT.

The rearrangement uses TRBV4-1 and TRBJ2-5; D call uncertain. Germline lookup yields CDR1 MGHRA and CDR2 YSYEKL. Trimming took 0 bases from V and 2 from J, leaving 13 bases between them. The CDR3 extends over 16 amino acids. CDR3 in DNA: TGCGCCAGCAGCCAAGAGAATCCAGGATTACAAGAGACCCAGTACTTC. It yields the protein CASSQENPGLQETQYF.

CDR3 bases: TGTGCCAGCAGTTACCTGACTAGCGGGAGGGTCTACGAGCAGTACTTC. Translated, it gives CASSYLTSGRVYEQYF. The gene calls are TRBV6-5 and TRBJ2-7, with TRBD2 identical over 14 bases. V was clipped by 2 bases and J by 3 bases; unmatched bases: 3. This CDR3 is 16 amino acids long. CDR1 and CDR2 from the germline V gene are MNHEY and SVGAGI.

The chain is built from TRBV7-3 and TRBJ1-1; 10 bases align to TRBD1. CDR1 is SGHTA and CDR2 is FQGTGA in the germline V gene. The length of the CDR3 is 13 residues. Trimming took 5 bases from V and 5 from J; bases not matched to a gene: 2. CDR3 sequence: CASSRQGATEAFF. For the CDR3, the DNA is TGTGCCAGCAGCAGACAGGGGGCGACTGAAGCTTTCTTT.

This clone has a handful of counts. The chain links TRBV7-2 to TRBJ2-7; D not resolved. The germline V and J ends were trimmed by 1 base and 2 bases, with 6 bases remaining between them. CDR3 length: 13 amino acids. Germline V gives CDR1 SGHTA, CDR2 FQGNSA. This CDR3 is CASSLGATYEQYF. As DNA, the CDR3 is TGTGCCAGCAGCTTAGGGGCCACCTACGAGCAGTACTTC.

Worth noting for this clone: The junction does not match germline at one end; this may be a read error. This sequence joins TRBV28 and TRBJ1-5; 8 bases match TRBD1. This CDR3 comprises 17 residues. Germline CDR1 MDHEN, CDR2 SYDVKM. CDR3 region: CASSFLGQGASNQPQNF. The CDR3 coding sequence is TGTGCCAGCAGTTTCCTCGGACAGGGCGCTAGCAATCAGCCCCAGAATTTT.

This clone was seen once. The genes are TRBV5-4 and TRBJ2-7; tentatively, D is TRBD1 (6 bases). The germline V gene encodes CDR1 SGHNT and CDR2 YYREEE (reference sequence). Trimming stripped 5 bases from V and 2 bases from J, with 14 bases between. The CDR3 has 14 amino acids. DNA of the CDR3: TGTGCCAGCAGGATACAGGGTAATCCCTACGAGCAGTACTTC. It codes for CASRIQGNPYEQYF.

Details on this clone: An end of the junction differs from the germline gene, which may be a read error. The V gene is TRBV9, the J gene TRBJ1-2; 7 nucleotides agree with TRBD1. In germline, CDR1 is SGDLS, CDR2 YYNGEE. The length of the CDR3 is 15 residues. The CDR3, as DNA: TGTGCCAGCAGCGTGACGGCAGGGGGAACCTATGGCTACCCCTTC. Amino acids: CASSVTAGGTYGYPF. The complete variable domain, with remaining parts taken from reference TRBV9 and TRBJ1-2, reads DSGVTQTPKHLITATGQRVTLRCSPRSGDLSVYWYQQSLDQGLQFLIQYYNGEERAKGNILERFSAQQFPDLHSELNLSSLELGDSALYFCASSVTAGGTYGYPFGSGTRLTVV.

This sequence joins TRBV7-2 and TRBJ1-1; tentative D call: TRBD1 (6 bases). Per germline, CDR1 SGHTA and CDR2 FQGNSA. V dropped 3 bases and J dropped 1 base, with 9 bases sitting between them. The CDR3 runs to 14 residues. The DNA for the CDR3 is TGTGCCAGCAGCTTGGGACATACGAACACTGAAGCTTTCTTT. It codes for CASSLGHTNTEAFF.

The chain has TRBV6-1 and TRBJ1-1; D remains unclear. V was clipped by 8 bases and J by 4 bases, with 14 bases between them. This CDR3 region has 13 residues. CDR1 is MNHNS, CDR2 SASEGT, per germline. The CDR3 sequence: CASSLVAGTEAFF. The CDR3 region has the DNA TGTGCCAGCTCATTGGTGGCAGGCACTGAAGCTTTCTTT.

The rearrangement links TRBV4-3 to TRBJ2-3; 13 bases line up with TRBD2. After removal of 0 bases from V and 4 bases from J, the junction contained 10 bases not matched to a gene. This CDR3 spans 19 amino acids. Germline-derived CDR1 and CDR2 are LGHNA and YSLEER. The chain's CDR3 is CASSQEAGLAGYRPDTQYF. The CDR3 DNA is TGCGCCAGCAGCCAAGAGGCGGGACTAGCGGGATACCGGCCAGATACGCAGTATTTT.

This clone was observed a handful of times. The chain carries TRBV7-2 and TRBJ2-5; 7 bases align to TRBD2. The V and J ends lost 5 bases and 5 bases, in that order; junction bases with no gene match: 11. Germline CDR1 reads SGHTA; CDR2 reads FQGNSA. There are 15 residues in the CDR3. CDR3 nucleotides: TGTGCCAGCAGCCGAATGCGGGAGTTTCAGGAGACCCAGTACTTC. The encoded protein is CASSRMREFQETQYF.

CDR3 sequence: CASIRSGSSYNEQFF. The CDR3 DNA is TGTGCCAGCATCAGAAGCGGGAGCTCCTACAATGAGCAGTTCTTC. The rearrangement uses TRBV27 and TRBJ2-1, with 8 bases aligning to TRBD2. V dropped 7 bases and J dropped 0; count of bases not matched to a gene: 5. Per germline, CDR1 MNHEY and CDR2 SMNVEV (reference sequence). The CDR3 extends over 15 amino acids.

This CDR3 reads CAWGRGTAGRETQYF. For the CDR3, the DNA is TGTGCCTGGGGACGAGGGACGGCGGGGAGGGAGACCCAGTACTTC. This chain joins TRBV30 and TRBJ2-5, with D possibly matching TRBD2 (6 bases). This CDR3 has 15 residues. Germline CDR1 is GTSNPN and CDR2 is SVGIG (reference sequence). Trimming shortened V by 5 bases and J by 5 bases, and 21 bases separated the two germline ends.

The rearrangement uses TRBV18 and TRBJ2-6, with TRBD1 matching over 8 bases. Losses at the gene ends were 1 base for V and 2 bases for J; bases not matched to a gene: 13. This CDR3 is 20 amino acids long. Per germline, CDR1 KGHSH and CDR2 LQKENI. The CDR3 region is CASSPRAVMQGATGANVLTF. For the CDR3, the DNA is TGTGCCAGCTCACCACGGGCCGTGATGCAGGGGGCAACTGGGGCCAACGTCCTGACTTTC.

J is TRBJ2-1 and V is TRBV15; D may be TRBD1 (5 bases). CDR1 and CDR2 (germline): LNHNV, YYDKDF (reference sequence). This CDR3 is built from 12 residues. Trimming cost V 7 bases and J 9 bases, with 13 bases left between them. This CDR3 is CATKRQGGEQFF. The CDR3 bases are TGTGCCACCAAGAGGCAGGGTGGTGAGCAGTTCTTC.

This clone has only one observation. The rearrangement links TRBV5-5 to TRBJ2-7, with TRBD2 matching over 9 bases. V lost 0 bases and J lost 3; bases outside the gene matches: 16. Germline CDR1 SGHKS, CDR2 YYEKEE (reference sequence). CDR3 length: 19 residues. The CDR3 DNA sequence: TGTGCCAGCAGCTTGGTAGTGCAGGGATCTCTAGCGGGATTCTACGAGCAGTACTTC. Protein: CASSLVVQGSLAGFYEQYF.

The chain is built from TRBV5-1 and TRBJ1-3; the match to TRBD1 covers 9 bases. Germline V gene sequence: CDR1 SGHRS, CDR2 YFSETQ. After removal of 3 bases from V and 2 bases from J, the junction contained 15 bases not matched to a gene. This CDR3 is 19 amino acids long. Written as DNA, the CDR3 is TGCGCCAGCAGCTCACGTGATAGATACAGGGGGCCGACTGGAAACACCATATATTTT. Residues: CASSSRDRYRGPTGNTIYF. The full variable domain, its missing parts supplied by reference TRBV5-1 and TRBJ1-3, is KAGVTQTPRYLIKTRGQQVTLSCSPISGHRSVSWYQQTPGQGLQFLFEYFSETQRNKGNFPGRFSGRQFSNSRSEMNVSTLELGDSALYLCASSSRDRYRGPTGNTIYFGEGSWLTVV.

The chain employs TRBV4-3 and TRBJ2-5, with TRBD2 matching over 7 bases. Trimming removed 0 bases from V and 9 bases from J; junction bases left unmatched: 7. Germline values: CDR1 LGHNA, CDR2 YSLEER. CDR3 length equals 14 residues. DNA of the CDR3: TGCGCCAGCAGCCAAGAAACTAGCGTAGGGGCCCAGTACTTC. It yields the protein CASSQETSVGAQYF.

A single count supports this clone. The V and J genes are TRBV5-1 and TRBJ2-1; weak D call: TRBD2 (5 bases). The CDR3 length is 17 residues. The V end was cut by 4 bases, the J end by 9 bases, with 26 bases between. Germline V gives CDR1 SGHRS, CDR2 YFSETQ. CDR3 protein: CASSALARDPTTGEQFF. In DNA form, the CDR3 reads TGCGCCAGCAGCGCCTTAGCGCGAGACCCCACCACCGGTGAGCAGTTCTTC.

This chain connects TRBV5-4 to TRBJ2-1, with 8 bases that match TRBD1. The germline V gene encodes CDR1 SGHNT and CDR2 YYREEE (reference sequence). V lost 1 base to trimming and J lost 3 bases; unmatched junction nucleotides: 6. The CDR3 length is 16 residues. The CDR3 reads CASSLRSGGIYNEQFF. Written as DNA, the CDR3 is TGTGCCAGCAGCTTGAGATCAGGGGGCATCTACAATGAGCAGTTCTTC.

The rearrangement joins TRBV28 to TRBJ2-1; perhaps TRBD2 as D (6 bases). CDR1 is MDHEN, CDR2 SYDVKM, per germline. The CDR3 length is 16 residues. The ends were cut back, 8 bases at V and 2 bases at J, with 19 bases in the middle. The DNA for the CDR3 is TGTGCCAGCCTCGTAGGAGGGAGGCACGCCTACAATGAGCAGTTCTTC. Translated: CASLVGGRHAYNEQFF.

The J gene is TRBJ1-2, the V gene TRBV5-1; D is undetermined. V was clipped by 4 bases and J by 7 bases, with 14 bases between them. The CDR3 runs to 13 residues. Per the germline V gene, CDR1 is SGHRS and CDR2 is YFSETQ. The CDR3 loop is CASSSRELAGYTF. Here the CDR3 DNA reads TGCGCCAGCAGCAGCCGGGAACTCGCTGGCTACACCTTC.

CDR3 protein: CASSELGPGRDNEQFF. The CDR3 nucleotides read TGTGCCAGCAGTGAACTGGGTCCGGGCAGGGACAATGAGCAGTTCTTC. The chain has TRBV6-1 and TRBJ2-1; possibly TRBD1 for D (5 bases). Trimming pared 2 bases from V and 5 bases from J, leaving 16 bases between. CDR3 length: 16 amino acids. CDR1 is MNHNS and CDR2 is SASEGT in the germline V gene.

Regarding this clone: The junction departs from the called germline gene at one end, perhaps through a read error. The V gene is TRBV6-1, the J gene TRBJ1-5; possible D gene TRBD1, 6 bases. The CDR3 is 15 amino acids. CDR1 and CDR2 (germline): MNHNS, SASEGT. The CDR3 bases are TGTGCCACCCTGGGAGGGGGGAATAGCAATCAGCCCCAGAATTTT. This encodes CATLGGGNSNQPQNF.